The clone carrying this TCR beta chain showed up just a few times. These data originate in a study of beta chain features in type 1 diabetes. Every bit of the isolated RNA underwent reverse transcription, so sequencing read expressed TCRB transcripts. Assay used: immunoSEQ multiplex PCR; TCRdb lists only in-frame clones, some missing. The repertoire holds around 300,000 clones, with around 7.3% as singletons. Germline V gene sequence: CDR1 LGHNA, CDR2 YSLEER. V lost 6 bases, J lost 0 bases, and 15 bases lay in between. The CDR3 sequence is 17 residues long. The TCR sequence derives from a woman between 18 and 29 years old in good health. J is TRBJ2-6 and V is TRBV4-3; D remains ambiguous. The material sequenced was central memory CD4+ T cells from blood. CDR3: CASSRSQAPSGANVLTF. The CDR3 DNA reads TGCGCCAGCAGTCGCAGCCAAGCGCCCTCTGGGGCCAACGTCCTGACTTTC.